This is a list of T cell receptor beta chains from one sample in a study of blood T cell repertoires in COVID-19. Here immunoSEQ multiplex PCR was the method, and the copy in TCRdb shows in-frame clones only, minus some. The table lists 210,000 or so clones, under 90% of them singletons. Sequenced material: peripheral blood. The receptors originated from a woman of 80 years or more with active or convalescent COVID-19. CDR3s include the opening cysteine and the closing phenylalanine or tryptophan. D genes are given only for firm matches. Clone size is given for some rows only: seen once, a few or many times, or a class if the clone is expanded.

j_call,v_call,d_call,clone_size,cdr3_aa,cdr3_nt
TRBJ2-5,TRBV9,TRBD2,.,CASSGGGGSSGGAAETQYF,TGTGCCAGCAGCGGTGGTGGTGGCTCTAGCGGGGGGGCGGCAGAGACCCAGTACTTC
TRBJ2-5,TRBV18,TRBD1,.,CASSPRQGQKTQYF,TGTGCCAGCTCACCCCGACAGGGACAAAAGACCCAGTACTTC
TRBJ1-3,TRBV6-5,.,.,CASSYSGGSGNTIYF,TGTGCCAGCAGTTACTCTGGAGGGTCCGGAAACACCATATATTTT
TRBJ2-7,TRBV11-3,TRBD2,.,CASSLPAGLAGAYEQYF,TGTGCCAGCAGCCTACCCGCTGGACTAGCGGGGGCCTACGAGCAGTACTTC
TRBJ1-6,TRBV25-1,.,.,CASSLPSVSSPLHF,TGTGCCAGCAGTCTACCCTCCGTATCTTCACCCCTCCACTTT
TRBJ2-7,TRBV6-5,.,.,CASSYSRGWYEQYF,TGTGCCAGCAGTTACTCGCGGGGTTGGTACGAGCAGTACTTC
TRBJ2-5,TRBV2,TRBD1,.,CASNGQVKETQYF,TGTGCCAGCAACGGACAGGTAAAGGAGACCCAGTACTTC
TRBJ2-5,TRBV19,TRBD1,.,CASSIVRGTGRQETQYF,TGTGCCAGTAGTATAGTGAGGGGGACAGGGCGACAAGAGACCCAGTACTTC
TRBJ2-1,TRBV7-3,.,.,CASSLQGSSYNEQFF,TGTGCCAGCAGCTTACAGGGGAGCTCCTACAATGAGCAGTTCTTC
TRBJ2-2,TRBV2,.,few,CASSRDLNTGELFF,TGTGCCAGCAGTCGAGACTTGAACACCGGGGAGCTGTTTTTT
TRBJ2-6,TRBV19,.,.,CASSIANSGANVLTF,TGTGCCAGTAGTATAGCCAACTCTGGGGCCAACGTCCTGACTTTC
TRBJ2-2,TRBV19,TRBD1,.,CASGWTGGTGELFF,TGTGCCAGTGGGTGGACAGGGGGTACCGGGGAGCTGTTTTTT
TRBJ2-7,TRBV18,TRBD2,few,CASSPSREGYEQYF,TGTGCCAGCTCACCATCCCGGGAGGGGTACGAGCAGTACTTC
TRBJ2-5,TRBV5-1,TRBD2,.,CASSFSGSRGETQYF,TGCGCCAGCAGCTTTAGCGGGAGTAGGGGAGAGACCCAGTACTTC
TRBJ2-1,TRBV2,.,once,CASSEGIAWGEQFF,TGTGCCAGCAGTGAGGGGATAGCGTGGGGTGAGCAGTTCTTC
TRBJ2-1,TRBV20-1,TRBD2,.,CSASTAGEFNEQFF,TGCAGTGCTAGTACGGCGGGAGAGTTCAATGAGCAGTTCTTC
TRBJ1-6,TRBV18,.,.,CASSPPGGHVSAPLHF,TGTGCCAGCTCACCACCGGGAGGGCATGTGTCGGCACCCCTCCACTTT
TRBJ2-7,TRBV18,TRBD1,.,CASSPQTGVNSYEQYF,TGTGCCAGCTCGCCTCAGACAGGGGTGAACTCCTACGAGCAGTACTTC
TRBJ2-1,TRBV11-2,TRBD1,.,CASSRSTGGYNEQFF,TGTGCCAGCAGCCGATCGACAGGGGGCTACAATGAGCAGTTCTTC